This T cell receptor beta chain appears in the sequencing data of a study of T-cell memory formation after mild COVID-19. Overall study results and limits: CD8+ contracting clones occupied EMRA, while CD4+ ones occupied mainly CM and EM. The authors did not confirm SARS-CoV-2 specificity of second-wave clones peaking day 37.

A 5'RACE reaction primed in the constant segment made cDNA libraries of TCR alpha and TCR beta, and these carried sample barcodes and UMIs. Each CDR3 protein gets one entry after TCRdb re-called the 5' RACE reads with MiXCR. The table lists 200,000 to 250,000 distinct CDR3 sequences, 15% of them singletons. Per germline, CDR1 SGHVS and CDR2 FQNEAQ. This CDR3 is built from 15 residues. V lost 5 bases, J lost 4 bases, and 16 bases lay in between. This clonotype was observed a handful of times. Its antigen remains unidentified. Material: PBMCs or a T cell subset sorted from them (not recorded which). V gene TRBV7-8 combines with J gene TRBJ2-3; a weak D match, TRBD2 (6 bases). The TCR originated in an adult woman who had mild COVID-19 (a few samples of this study predate the infection). Cell type and time point are not known. CDR3 DNA sequence: TGTGCCAGCAGCCCAAGGGCTGCTAGCGCAGATACGCAGTATTTT. Translating it yields CASSPRAASADTQYF.